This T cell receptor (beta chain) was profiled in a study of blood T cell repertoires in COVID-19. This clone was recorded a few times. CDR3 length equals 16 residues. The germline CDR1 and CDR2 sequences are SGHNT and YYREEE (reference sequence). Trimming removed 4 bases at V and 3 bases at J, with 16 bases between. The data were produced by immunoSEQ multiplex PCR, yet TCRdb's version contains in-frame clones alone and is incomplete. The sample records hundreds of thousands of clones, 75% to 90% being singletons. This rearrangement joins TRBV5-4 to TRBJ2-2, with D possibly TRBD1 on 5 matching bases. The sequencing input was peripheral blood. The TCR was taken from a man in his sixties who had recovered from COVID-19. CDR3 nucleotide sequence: TGTGCCAGCAGCGATTTTAGAAAAGGGGACACCGGGGAGCTGTTTTTT. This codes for CASSDFRKGDTGELFF.